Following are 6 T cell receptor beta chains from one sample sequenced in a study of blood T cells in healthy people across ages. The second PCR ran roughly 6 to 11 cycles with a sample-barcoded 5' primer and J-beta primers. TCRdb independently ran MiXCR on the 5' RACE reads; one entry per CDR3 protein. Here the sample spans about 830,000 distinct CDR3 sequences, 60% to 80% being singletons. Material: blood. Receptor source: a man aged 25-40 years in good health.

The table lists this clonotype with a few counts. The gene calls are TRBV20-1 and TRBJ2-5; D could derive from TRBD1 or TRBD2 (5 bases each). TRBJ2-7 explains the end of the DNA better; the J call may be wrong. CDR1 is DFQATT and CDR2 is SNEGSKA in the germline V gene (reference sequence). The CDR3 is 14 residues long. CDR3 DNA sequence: TGCAGTGCCCAGCTGGCAGGGAGTATAAACGAGCAGTACTTC. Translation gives CSAQLAGSINEQYF.

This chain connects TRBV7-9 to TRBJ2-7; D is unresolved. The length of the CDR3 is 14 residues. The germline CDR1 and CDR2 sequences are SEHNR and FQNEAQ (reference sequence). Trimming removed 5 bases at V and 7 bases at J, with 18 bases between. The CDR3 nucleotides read TGTGCCAGCAGCCACCCGGTGGATTGCTATGAGCAGTACTTC. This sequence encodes CASSHPVDCYEQYF.

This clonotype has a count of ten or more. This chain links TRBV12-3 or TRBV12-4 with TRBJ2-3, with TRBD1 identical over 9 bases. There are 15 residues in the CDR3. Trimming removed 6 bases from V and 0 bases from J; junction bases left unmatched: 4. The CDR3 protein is CASSQGQGSTDTQYF. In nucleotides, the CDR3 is TGTGCCAGCAGCCAGGGACAGGGAAGCACAGATACGCAGTATTTT.

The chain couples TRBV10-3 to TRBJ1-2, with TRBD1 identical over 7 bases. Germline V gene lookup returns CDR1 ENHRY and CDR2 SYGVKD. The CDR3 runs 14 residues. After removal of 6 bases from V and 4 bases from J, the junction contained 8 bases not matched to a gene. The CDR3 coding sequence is TGTGCCATCAGGGAAACAGGGGCCTCCTATGGCTACACCTTC. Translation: CAIRETGASYGYTF.

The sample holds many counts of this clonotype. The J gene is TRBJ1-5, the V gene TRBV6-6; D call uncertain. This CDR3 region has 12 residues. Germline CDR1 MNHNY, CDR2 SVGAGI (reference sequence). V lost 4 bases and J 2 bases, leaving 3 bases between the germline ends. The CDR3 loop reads CASSFGNQPQHF. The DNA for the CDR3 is TGTGCCAGCAGTTTTGGCAATCAGCCCCAGCATTTT.

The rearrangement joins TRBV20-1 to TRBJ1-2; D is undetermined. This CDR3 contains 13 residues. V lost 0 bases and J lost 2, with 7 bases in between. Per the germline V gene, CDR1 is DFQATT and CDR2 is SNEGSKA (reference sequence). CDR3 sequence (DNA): TGCAGTGCTAGAGAAGTTTCAAACTATGGCTACACCTTC. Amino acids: CSAREVSNYGYTF.